This is a list of T cell receptor beta chains from one sample in a study of technical replicates of blood from a handful of donors. Method: immunoSEQ multiplex PCR; TCRdb's copy keeps in-frame clones and lacks some. The sample comprises some 71,000 clones, approximately 97% of which are singletons, and under 0.35% rests with the top ten. Sample: T cells isolated from PBMCs. The receptors originated from a human donor in good health. Each CDR3 is given with its conserved first and last residue. A D gene is named only where the DNA matches it firmly. Rows may omit the clone size; those that give it use once, few, many or a size class.

v_call	j_call	clone_size	d_call	cdr3_nt	cdr3_aa
TRBV28	TRBJ1-2	NA	NA	TGTGCCAGTGAGACAGGTGGAGGCTACACCTTC	CASETGGGYTF
TRBV4-2	TRBJ2-2	NA	TRBD2	TGTGCCAGCTCTAAACCGGGACTACAGAGGGGCGGGGAGCTGTTTTTT	CASSKPGLQRGGELFF
TRBV29-1	TRBJ2-5	NA	NA	TGCAGCCCCGGGACACTGGAGACCCAGTACTTC	CSPGTLETQYF
TRBV5-6	TRBJ2-1	NA	TRBD2	TGTGCCAGCAGCTCAGGGACTAGCGGGAGCCACAATGAGCAGTTCTTC	CASSSGTSGSHNEQFF
TRBV4-2	TRBJ2-1	NA	NA	TGTGCCAGCAGCCAAGTTAGTGCTAGCAATGAGCAGTTCTTC	CASSQVSASNEQFF
TRBV27	TRBJ2-5	once	NA	TGTGCCAGCAGTTTAAATGGAGGGGTCGGGGAGACCCAGTACTTC	CASSLNGGVGETQYF
TRBV27	TRBJ2-7	once	TRBD2	TGTGCCAGCAGTTTAAGGGGACTAGCCCTCTACGAGCAGTACTTC	CASSLRGLALYEQYF
TRBV7-9	TRBJ2-3	NA	TRBD1	TGTGCCAGCAGACTTACAGGGGGGAGCACAGATACGCAGTATTTT	CASRLTGGSTDTQYF
TRBV10-2	TRBJ2-7	NA	TRBD2	TGCGCCAGCAGACCGAGTCGGGGAAGCGGGAGCTCCTACGAGCAGTACTTC	CASRPSRGSGSSYEQYF
TRBV30	TRBJ2-1	once	TRBD2	TGTGCCTGGAGTGTAGTAAGGCCTAGCGGGAGCGATGAGCAGTTCTTC	CAWSVVRPSGSDEQFF